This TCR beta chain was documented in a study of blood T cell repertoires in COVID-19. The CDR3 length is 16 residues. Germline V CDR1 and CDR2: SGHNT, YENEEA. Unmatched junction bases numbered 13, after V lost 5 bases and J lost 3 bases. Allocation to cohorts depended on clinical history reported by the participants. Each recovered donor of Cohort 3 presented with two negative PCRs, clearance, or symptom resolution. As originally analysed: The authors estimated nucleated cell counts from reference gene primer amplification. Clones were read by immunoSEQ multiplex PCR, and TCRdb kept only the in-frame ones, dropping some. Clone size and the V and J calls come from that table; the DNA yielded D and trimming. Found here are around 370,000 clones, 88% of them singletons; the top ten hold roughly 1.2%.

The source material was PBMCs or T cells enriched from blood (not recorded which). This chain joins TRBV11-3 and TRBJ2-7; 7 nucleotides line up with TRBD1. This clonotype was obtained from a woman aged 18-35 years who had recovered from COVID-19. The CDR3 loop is CASSPGRGTESYEQYF. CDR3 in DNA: TGTGCCAGCAGCCCAGGTAGGGGGACAGAGAGCTACGAGCAGTACTTC.